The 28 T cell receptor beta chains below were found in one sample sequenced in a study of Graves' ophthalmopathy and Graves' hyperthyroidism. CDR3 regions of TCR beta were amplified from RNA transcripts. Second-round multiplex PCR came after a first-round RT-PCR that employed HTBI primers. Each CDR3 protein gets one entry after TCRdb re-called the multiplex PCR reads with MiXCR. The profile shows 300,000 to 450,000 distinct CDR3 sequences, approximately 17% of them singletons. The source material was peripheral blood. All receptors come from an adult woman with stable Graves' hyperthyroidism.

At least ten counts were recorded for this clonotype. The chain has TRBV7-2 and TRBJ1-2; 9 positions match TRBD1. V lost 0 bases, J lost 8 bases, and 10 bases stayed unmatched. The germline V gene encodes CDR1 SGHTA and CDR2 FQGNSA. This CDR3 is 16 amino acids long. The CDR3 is CASSLALVGQGRGYTF. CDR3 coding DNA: TGTGCCAGCAGCTTAGCGCTTGTGGGACAGGGTCGCGGCTACACCTTC.

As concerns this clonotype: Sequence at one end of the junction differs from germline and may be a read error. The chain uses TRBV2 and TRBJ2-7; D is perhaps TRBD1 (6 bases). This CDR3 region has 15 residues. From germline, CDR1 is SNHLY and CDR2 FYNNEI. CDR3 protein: CTSSGFGQSSYEQYF. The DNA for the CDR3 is TGTACCAGCAGTGGTTTTGGACAGAGCTCCTACGAGCAGTACTTC.

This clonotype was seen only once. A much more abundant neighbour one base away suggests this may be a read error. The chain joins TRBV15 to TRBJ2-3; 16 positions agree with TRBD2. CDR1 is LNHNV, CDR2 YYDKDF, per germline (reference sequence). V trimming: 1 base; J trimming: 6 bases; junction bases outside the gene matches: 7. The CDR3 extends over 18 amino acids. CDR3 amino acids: CATSRGGTSGGGRDTQYF. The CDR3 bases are TGTGCCACCAGCAGAGGAGGGACTAGCGGGGGGGGTAGGGATACGCAGTATTTT.

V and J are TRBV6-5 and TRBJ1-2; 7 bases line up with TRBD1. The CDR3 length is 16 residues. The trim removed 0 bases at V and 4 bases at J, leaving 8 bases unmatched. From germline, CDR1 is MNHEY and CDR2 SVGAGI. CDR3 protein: CASSYSGTALGYGYTF. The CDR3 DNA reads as TGTGCCAGCAGTTACTCCGGGACAGCTCTGGGCTATGGCTACACCTTC.

CDR3 amino acids: CASSLRRAGETQYF. In DNA form, the CDR3 reads TGTGCCAGCAGTTTACGTAGGGCTGGGGAGACCCAGTACTTC. The chain combines TRBV12-3 or TRBV12-4 with TRBJ2-5; D gene ambiguous. The CDR3 loop spans 14 amino acids. Trimming shortened V by 2 bases and J by 5 bases, and 12 bases separated the two germline ends.

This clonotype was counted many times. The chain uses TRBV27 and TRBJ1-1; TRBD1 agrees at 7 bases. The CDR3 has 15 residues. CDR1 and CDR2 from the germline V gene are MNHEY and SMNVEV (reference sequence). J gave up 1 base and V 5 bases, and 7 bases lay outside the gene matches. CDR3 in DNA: TGTGCCAGCAGTCCCAACAGGGGTGGGAACACTGAAGCTTTCTTT. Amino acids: CASSPNRGGNTEAFF.

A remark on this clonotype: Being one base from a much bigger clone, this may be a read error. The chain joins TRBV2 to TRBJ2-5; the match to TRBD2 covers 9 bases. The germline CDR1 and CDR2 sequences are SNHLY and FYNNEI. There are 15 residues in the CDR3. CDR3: CASRRREGRQETKYF. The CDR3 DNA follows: TGTGCCAGCAGACGGCGGGAGGGTCGTCAAGAGACCAAGTACTTC. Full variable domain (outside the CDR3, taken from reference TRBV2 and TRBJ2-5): EPEVTQTPSHQVTQMGQEVILRCVPISNHLYFYWYRQILGQKVEFLVSFYNNEISEKSEIFDDQFSVERPDGSNFTLKIRSTKLEDSAMYFCASRRREGRQETKYFGPGTRLLVL.

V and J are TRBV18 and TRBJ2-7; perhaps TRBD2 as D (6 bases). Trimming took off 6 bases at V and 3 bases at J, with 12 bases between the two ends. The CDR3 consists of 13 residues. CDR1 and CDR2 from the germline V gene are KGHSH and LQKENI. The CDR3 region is CASSSGDGYEQYF. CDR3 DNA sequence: TGTGCCAGCTCTTCGGGGGATGGCTACGAGCAGTACTTC.

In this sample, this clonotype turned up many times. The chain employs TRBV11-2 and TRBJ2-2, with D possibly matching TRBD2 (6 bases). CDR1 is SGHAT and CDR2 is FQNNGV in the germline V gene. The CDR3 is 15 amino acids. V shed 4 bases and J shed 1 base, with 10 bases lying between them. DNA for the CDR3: TGTGCCAGCAGCTCCGGAGGGCTGAACACCGGGGAGCTGTTTTTT. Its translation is CASSSGGLNTGELFF.

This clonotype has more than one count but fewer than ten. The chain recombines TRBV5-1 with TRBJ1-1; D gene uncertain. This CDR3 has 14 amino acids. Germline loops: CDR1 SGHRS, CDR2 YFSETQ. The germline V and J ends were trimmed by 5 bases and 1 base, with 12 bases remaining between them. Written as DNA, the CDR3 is TGCGCCAGCAGTATCACGACTGGGAACACTGAAGCTTTCTTT. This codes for CASSITTGNTEAFF.

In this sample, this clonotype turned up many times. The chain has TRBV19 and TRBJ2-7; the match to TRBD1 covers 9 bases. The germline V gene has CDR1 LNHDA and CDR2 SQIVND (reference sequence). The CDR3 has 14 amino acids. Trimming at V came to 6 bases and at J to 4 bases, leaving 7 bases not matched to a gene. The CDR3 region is CASSQSTGGYEQYF. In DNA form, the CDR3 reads TGTGCCAGTAGCCAATCGACAGGGGGGTACGAGCAGTACTTC.

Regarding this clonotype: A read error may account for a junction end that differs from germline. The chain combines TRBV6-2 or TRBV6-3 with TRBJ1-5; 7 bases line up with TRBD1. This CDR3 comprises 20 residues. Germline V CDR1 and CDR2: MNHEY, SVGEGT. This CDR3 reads CASSPRAGISHRQGYQPQHF. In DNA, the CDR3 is TGTGCCAGCAGTCCCCGGGCAGGGATTAGCCACCGACAGGGTTATCAGCCTCAGCATTTT.

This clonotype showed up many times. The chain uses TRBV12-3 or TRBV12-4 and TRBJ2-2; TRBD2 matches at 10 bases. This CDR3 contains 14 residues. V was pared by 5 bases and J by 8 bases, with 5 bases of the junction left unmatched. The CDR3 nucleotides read TGTGCCAGCAGTAAGCGGGAGGGACGAGGGGAGCTGTTTTTT. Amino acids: CASSKREGRGELFF.

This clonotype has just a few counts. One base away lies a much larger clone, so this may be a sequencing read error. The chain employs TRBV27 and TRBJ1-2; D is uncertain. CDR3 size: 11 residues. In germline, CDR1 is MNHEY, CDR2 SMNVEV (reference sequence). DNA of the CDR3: TGTGCCGCAGCGAACAGCTATGGCTACAGCTTC. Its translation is CAAANSYGYSF.

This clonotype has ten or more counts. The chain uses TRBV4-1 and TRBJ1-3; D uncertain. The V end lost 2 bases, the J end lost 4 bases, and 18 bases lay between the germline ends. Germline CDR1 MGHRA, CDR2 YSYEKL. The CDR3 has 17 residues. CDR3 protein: CASSQPTRGKRGNTIYF. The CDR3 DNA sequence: TGCGCCAGCAGCCAACCTACCCGAGGAAAACGGGGAAACACCATATATTTT.

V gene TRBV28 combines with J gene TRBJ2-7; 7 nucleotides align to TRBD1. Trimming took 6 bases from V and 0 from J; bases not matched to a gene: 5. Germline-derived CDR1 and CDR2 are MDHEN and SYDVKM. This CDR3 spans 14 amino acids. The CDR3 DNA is TGTGCCAGCAGCTTACAGGGGCCCTCCTACGAGCAGTACTTC. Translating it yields CASSLQGPSYEQYF.

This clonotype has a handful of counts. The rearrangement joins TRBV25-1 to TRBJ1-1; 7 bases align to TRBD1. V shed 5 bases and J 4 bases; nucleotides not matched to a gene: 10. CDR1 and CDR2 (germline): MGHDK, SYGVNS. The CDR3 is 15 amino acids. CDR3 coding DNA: TGTGCCAGCAGTCCCCCAGGGGGTTTGGGCACTGAAGCTTTCTTT. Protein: CASSPPGGLGTEAFF.

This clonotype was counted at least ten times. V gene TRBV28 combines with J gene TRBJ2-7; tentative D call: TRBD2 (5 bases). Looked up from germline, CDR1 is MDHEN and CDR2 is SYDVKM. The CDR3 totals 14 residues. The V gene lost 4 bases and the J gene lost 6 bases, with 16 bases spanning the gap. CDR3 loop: CASSSSGGLGEQYF. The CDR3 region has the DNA TGTGCCAGCAGTTCCTCTGGAGGTTTGGGCGAGCAGTACTTC.

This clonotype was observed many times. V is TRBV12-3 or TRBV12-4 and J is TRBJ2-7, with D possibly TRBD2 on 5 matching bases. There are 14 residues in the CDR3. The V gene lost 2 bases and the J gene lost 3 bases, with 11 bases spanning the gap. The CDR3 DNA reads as TGTGCCAGCAGTTTAATCGGAGGAGACTACGAGCAGTACTTC. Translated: CASSLIGGDYEQYF.

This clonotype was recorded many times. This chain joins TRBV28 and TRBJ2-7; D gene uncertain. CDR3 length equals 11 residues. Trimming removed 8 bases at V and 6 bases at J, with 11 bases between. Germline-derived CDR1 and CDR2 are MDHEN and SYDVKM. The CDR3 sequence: CASSGLSEQYF. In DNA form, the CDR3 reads TGTGCCAGCTCGGGCCTCTCCGAGCAGTACTTC.

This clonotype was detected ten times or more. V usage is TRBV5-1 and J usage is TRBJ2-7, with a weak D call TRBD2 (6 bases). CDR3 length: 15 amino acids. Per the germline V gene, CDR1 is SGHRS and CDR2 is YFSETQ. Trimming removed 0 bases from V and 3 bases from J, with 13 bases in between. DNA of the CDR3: TGCGCCAGCAGCTTGGCCGCTAGCGAAATCTACGAGCAGTACTTC. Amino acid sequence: CASSLAASEIYEQYF.

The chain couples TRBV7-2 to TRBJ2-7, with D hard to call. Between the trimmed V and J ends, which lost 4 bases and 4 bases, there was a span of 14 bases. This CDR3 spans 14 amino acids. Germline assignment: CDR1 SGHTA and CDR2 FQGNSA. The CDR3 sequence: CASSYLDGPYEQYF. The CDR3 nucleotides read TGTGCCAGCAGCTATTTGGACGGCCCTTACGAGCAGTACTTC. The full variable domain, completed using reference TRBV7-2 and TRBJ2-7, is GAGVSQSPSNKVTEKGKDVELRCDPISGHTALYWYRQSLGQGLEFLIYFQGNSAPDKSGLPSDRFSAERTGGSVSTLTIQRTQQEDSAVYLCASSYLDGPYEQYFGPGTRLTVT.

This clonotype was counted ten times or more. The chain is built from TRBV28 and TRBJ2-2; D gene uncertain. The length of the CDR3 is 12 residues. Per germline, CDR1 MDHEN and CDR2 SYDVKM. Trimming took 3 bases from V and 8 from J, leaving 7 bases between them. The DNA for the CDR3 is TGTGCCAGCAGTTTGCCGTCAGGGGAGCTGTTTTTT. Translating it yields CASSLPSGELFF.

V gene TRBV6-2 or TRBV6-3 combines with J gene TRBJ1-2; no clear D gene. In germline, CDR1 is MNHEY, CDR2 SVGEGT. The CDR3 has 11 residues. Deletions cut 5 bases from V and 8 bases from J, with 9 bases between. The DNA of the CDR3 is TGTGCCAGCAGTGACATACGAGGCTACACCTTC. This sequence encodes CASSDIRGYTF.

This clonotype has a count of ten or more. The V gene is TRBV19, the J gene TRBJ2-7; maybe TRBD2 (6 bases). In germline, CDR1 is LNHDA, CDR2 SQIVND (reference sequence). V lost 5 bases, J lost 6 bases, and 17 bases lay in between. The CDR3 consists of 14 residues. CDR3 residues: CASSPGGSSPEQYF. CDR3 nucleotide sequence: TGTGCCAGTAGTCCAGGAGGGAGCTCTCCCGAGCAGTACTTC.

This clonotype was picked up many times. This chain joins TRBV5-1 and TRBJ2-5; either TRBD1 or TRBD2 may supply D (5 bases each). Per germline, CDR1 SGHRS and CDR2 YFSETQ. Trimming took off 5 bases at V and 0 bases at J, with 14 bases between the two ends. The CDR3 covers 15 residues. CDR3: CASRRGTADQETQYF. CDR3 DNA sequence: TGCGCCAGCAGGAGGGGCACGGCGGACCAAGAGACCCAGTACTTC.

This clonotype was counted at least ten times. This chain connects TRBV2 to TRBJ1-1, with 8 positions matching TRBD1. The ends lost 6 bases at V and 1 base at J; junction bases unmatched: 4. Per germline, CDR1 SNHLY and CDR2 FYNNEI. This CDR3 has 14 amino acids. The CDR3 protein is CASRRTGPNTEAFF. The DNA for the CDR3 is TGTGCCAGCAGACGGACAGGGCCGAACACTGAAGCTTTCTTT.

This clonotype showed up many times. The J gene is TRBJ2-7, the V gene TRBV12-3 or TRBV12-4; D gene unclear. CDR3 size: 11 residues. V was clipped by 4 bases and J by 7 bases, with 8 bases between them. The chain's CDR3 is CASSSAREQYF. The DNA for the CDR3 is TGTGCCAGCAGTTCGGCTAGGGAGCAGTACTTC.